The next 13 T cell receptor beta chains were all read from a single sample in a study of blood T cell repertoires in COVID-19. Sequenced by immunoSEQ multiplex PCR; TCRdb stores in-frame clones only, minus some. This table has a few hundred thousand clones, around 87% appearing once. Specimen: PBMCs or T cells enriched from blood (not recorded which). The receptors were gathered from a woman aged 45-59 years who had recovered from COVID-19.

This CDR3 reads CASSPVQGGDTQYF. CDR3 in DNA: TGTGCCAGCTCACCAGTACAGGGAGGGGATACGCAGTATTTT. The chain recombines TRBV18 with TRBJ2-3; weak D call: TRBD2 (7 bases). The germline gives CDR1 KGHSH, CDR2 LQKENI. The CDR3 totals 14 residues. Trimming removed 2 bases at V and 6 bases at J, with 12 bases between.

The chain combines TRBV7-9 with TRBJ2-3; 8 nucleotides match TRBD1. Trimming took 5 bases from V and 0 from J; bases not matched to a gene: 4. Germline loops: CDR1 SEHNR, CDR2 FQNEAQ (reference sequence). The CDR3 sequence is 15 residues long. The CDR3 region has the DNA TGTGCCAGCAGCGTGGGACAGGCTAGCACAGATACGCAGTATTTT. This translates into CASSVGQASTDTQYF.

V gene TRBV28 combines with J gene TRBJ1-4; possible D gene TRBD1, 6 bases. The germline V gene has CDR1 MDHEN and CDR2 SYDVKM. The ends were cut back, 6 bases at V and 8 bases at J, with 19 bases in the middle. The CDR3 contains 15 residues. The CDR3 DNA sequence: TGTGCCAGCAGAGTCCAGGGGCGGGAGGAAGAAAAACTGTTTTTT. Its protein is CASRVQGREEEKLFF.

The chain recombines TRBV18 with TRBJ2-1; 7 bases line up with TRBD1. The CDR3 length is 14 residues. The V gene end was trimmed by 5 bases and the J gene end by 5 bases; junction bases not matched to a gene: 6. Germline-derived CDR1 and CDR2 are KGHSH and LQKENI. The CDR3 DNA follows: TGTGCCAGCTCATCCGGGACAGAAAACAATGAGCAGTTCTTC. This translates into CASSSGTENNEQFF.

The chain is built from TRBV5-1 and TRBJ2-1, with TRBD2 matching over 8 bases. J lost 6 bases, V lost 4 bases, and 12 bases had no gene match. The germline gives CDR1 SGHRS, CDR2 YFSETQ. The CDR3 sequence is 16 residues long. Here the CDR3 reads CASSPAGTRNSNEQFF. CDR3 DNA: TGCGCCAGCAGCCCCGCCGGGACTAGAAATAGCAATGAGCAGTTCTTC.

This chain uses TRBV19 with TRBJ2-1, with 7 bases that match TRBD1. With V trimmed by 4 bases and J by 8 bases, 8 bases remained unmatched. This CDR3 region has 14 residues. The V gene's germline CDR1 is LNHDA and CDR2 SQIVND (reference sequence). The CDR3 sequence is CASSKPLTGDEQFF. The CDR3 bases are TGTGCCAGTAGTAAGCCGCTAACAGGGGATGAGCAGTTCTTC. Supplemented by reference TRBV19 and TRBJ2-1, the full variable domain reads DGGITQSPKYLFRKEGQNVTLSCEQNLNHDAMYWYRQDPGQGLRLIYYSQIVNDFQKGDIAEGYSVSREKKESFPLTVTSAQKNPTAFYLCASSKPLTGDEQFFGPGTRLTVL.

V gene TRBV7-9 combines with J gene TRBJ1-2; D gene uncertain. The CDR3 is 14 amino acids. Trimming took off 5 bases at V and 4 bases at J, with 14 bases between the two ends. Germline lookup yields CDR1 SEHNR and CDR2 FQNEAQ (reference sequence). The CDR3 DNA reads as TGTGCCAGCAGCCGCGTCCTCCTCCGCTATGGCTACACCTTC. Encoded protein: CASSRVLLRYGYTF.

The J gene is TRBJ2-2, the V gene TRBV9, with D perhaps TRBD1 (5 bases). The CDR3 has 14 residues. Trimming pared 3 bases from V and 7 bases from J, leaving 13 bases between. Germline loops: CDR1 SGDLS, CDR2 YYNGEE. CDR3 sequence reads: CASSASGSDGELFF. CDR3 DNA sequence: TGTGCCAGCAGCGCCTCAGGGTCGGACGGGGAGCTGTTTTTT.

V is TRBV3-1 (or the pseudogene TRBV3-2) and J is TRBJ2-1; 11 bases map to TRBD2. Per the germline V gene, CDR1 is LGHDT and CDR2 is YNNKEL (reference sequence). CDR3 length: 15 residues. Trimming took 0 bases from V and 9 from J; bases not matched to a gene: 4. The CDR3 here is CASSQDQLAGAEQFF. CDR3 DNA sequence: TGTGCCAGCAGCCAAGATCAACTAGCGGGAGCTGAGCAGTTCTTC.

V gene TRBV18 combines with J gene TRBJ1-5, with TRBD1 as a possible D gene (5 bases). This CDR3 has 14 amino acids. Trimming took off 3 bases at V and 5 bases at J, with 11 bases between the two ends. Germline V gene data show CDR1 as KGHSH and CDR2 as LQKENI. CDR3 nucleotide sequence: TGTGCCAGCTCACCGACAGCATCGGATCAGCCCCAGCATTTT. This codes for CASSPTASDQPQHF.

Notes on this clone: A much larger clone differs from this one at a single base, so this may be a read error. The V and J genes are TRBV27 and TRBJ1-6; no firm D call. Between the trimmed V and J ends, which lost 3 bases and 7 bases, there was a span of 4 bases. In germline, CDR1 is MNHEY, CDR2 SMNVEV (reference sequence). CDR3 length equals 12 residues. The CDR3 nucleotides are TGTGCCAGCAGTTTCCCGAATTCACCCCTCCACTTT. Encoded protein: CASSFPNSPLHF.

V and J are TRBV29-1 and TRBJ1-1; D unresolved. This CDR3 contains 11 residues. V dropped 4 bases and J dropped 4 bases, with 7 bases sitting between them. Germline V lookup: CDR1 SQVTM, CDR2 ANQGSEA. The CDR3 loop reads CSVVPVTEAFF. Here the CDR3 DNA reads TGCAGCGTTGTCCCGGTCACTGAAGCTTTCTTT.

This clone was found a few times. The V call is TRBV3-1 (or the pseudogene TRBV3-2), the J call TRBJ1-2; 9 positions agree with TRBD1. The CDR3 extends over 14 amino acids. V lost 5 bases, J lost 7 bases, and 8 bases stayed unmatched. Germline loops: CDR1 LGHDT, CDR2 YNNKEL (reference sequence). This chain's CDR3 is CASSYGQGIGGYTF. Here the CDR3 DNA reads TGTGCCAGCAGCTACGGACAGGGGATCGGTGGCTACACCTTC.